A selection of T cell receptor beta chains follows, all from one sample in a study of T cell responses to AZD1222 COVID-19 vaccine. Measured with immunoSEQ multiplex PCR; TCRdb has only the in-frame clones, and not every one. The table has 120,000 or so clones, 88% seen once. The sample in question was peripheral blood, obtained on day 0 of AZD1222 vaccination. These receptors all come from an adult in good health. The CDR3 runs from the conserved cysteine through the conserved F or W. A D gene is named only where the DNA matches it firmly. Rows give clone size only sometimes, using once, few, many, or a class for an expanded clone.

d_gene	j_gene	abundance	v_gene	CDR3nt	CDR3aa
.	TRBJ1-1	.	TRBV29-1	TGCAGCGTTGAAGACTGGGAGAACACTGAAGCTTTCTTT	CSVEDWENTEAFF
.	TRBJ1-5	.	TRBV6-5	TGTGCCAGCATAAGTCCCGGGACCGAAAATCAGCCCCAGCATTTT	CASISPGTENQPQHF
.	TRBJ2-2	once	TRBV10-1	TGCGCCAGCAGTGATCCCGCAGGAAGGGGCACCGGGGAGCTGTTTTTT	CASSDPAGRGTGELFF
.	TRBJ1-5	.	TRBV6-5	TGTGCCAGCAGGTCAGGATATAGCAATCAGCCCCAGCATTTT	CASRSGYSNQPQHF
.	TRBJ1-1	once	TRBV5-6	TGTGCCAGCAGCTTGGATGCGGGCAGGAAGAACACTGAAGCTTTCTTT	CASSLDAGRKNTEAFF
TRBD1	TRBJ2-3	few	TRBV6-2/TRBV6-3	TGTGCCAGCAGTTACCCCCTCGGGACAGCCGGCACAGATACGCAGTATTTT	CASSYPLGTAGTDTQYF
.	TRBJ1-1	.	TRBV7-2	TGTGCCAGCAGCTTAAACCATTTAGGAGCTTTCTTT	CASSLNHLGAFF
.	TRBJ1-3	.	TRBV12-3/TRBV12-4	TGTGCCAGCACCACCCACATCGCGGACACCATATATTTT	CASTTHIADTIYF
TRBD2	TRBJ2-2	.	TRBV28	TGTGCCAGCAGCGAAATGGTGGGGGGGAACCCCGGGGAGCTGTTTTTT	CASSEMVGGNPGELFF
TRBD2	TRBJ2-1	.	TRBV25-1	TGTGCCAGCAGTGATCTAGCGGGGGGTAATGAGCAGTTCTTC	CASSDLAGGNEQFF
.	TRBJ2-2	.	TRBV13	TGTGCCAGCAGCTTCCGGGGCGAGGAGCTGTTTTTT	CASSFRGEELFF
.	TRBJ2-5	.	TRBV19	TGTGCCAGTAGTATAGGCGGGGTTAGACGAGAGACCCAGTACTTC	CASSIGGVRRETQYF
.	TRBJ1-5	.	TRBV19	TGTGCCAGCACAGACGAGGGGGTTAGTCAGCCCCAGCATTTT	CASTDEGVSQPQHF
.	TRBJ1-5	.	TRBV7-9	TGTGCCAGCAGCTTAGTGGCAGGAGGGAATCAGCCCCAGCATTTT	CASSLVAGGNQPQHF
TRBD1	TRBJ2-5	.	TRBV7-9	TGTGCCAGCAGCCCAAGACAGGGCGGGGAGACCCAGTACTTC	CASSPRQGGETQYF
.	TRBJ1-2	once	TRBV19	TGTGCCAGTACCCGGACAGAGCTAAAAAACTATGGCTACACCTTC	CASTRTELKNYGYTF
.	TRBJ1-4	.	TRBV19	TGTGCCAGTACTTACGCCGGTCCCCGAAGTCGAGAAAAACTGTTTTTT	CASTYAGPRSREKLFF
.	TRBJ2-2	once	TRBV7-2	TGTGCCAGCAGCTTAGATCAGCCCGGGGGCACCGGGGAGCTGTTTTTT	CASSLDQPGGTGELFF
TRBD2	TRBJ2-7	once	TRBV28	TGTGCCAGCAGGGCTAGCGGGGCCACCTACGAGCAGTACTTC	CASRASGATYEQYF
.	TRBJ1-2	.	TRBV6-5	TGTGCCAGCAGACCACCGACAAGAAATGGCTACACCTTC	CASRPPTRNGYTF
TRBD1	TRBJ1-3	few	TRBV5-8	TGTGCCAGCACCTTAGGACAGGCGCACTCTGGAAACACCATATATTTT	CASTLGQAHSGNTIYF
TRBD1	TRBJ1-1	.	TRBV27	TGTGCCAGCAGTCGGGACAGGGGGCGGAACACTGAAGCTTTCTTT	CASSRDRGRNTEAFF
TRBD2	TRBJ2-1	.	TRBV7-9	TGTGCCAGCAGCTCGTGGACTCGCGGGGGGGCAGGGGAGCAGTTCTTC	CASSSWTRGGAGEQFF
.	TRBJ2-2	.	TRBV2	TGTGCCAGCATTGTGGACCGCCACCAGGCCGGGGAGCTGTTTTTT	CASIVDRHQAGELFF
TRBD1	TRBJ1-5	.	TRBV19	TGTGCCGCGGGGACAGGGCTTCAGCCCCAGCATTTT	CAAGTGLQPQHF
.	TRBJ2-7	.	TRBV4-2	TGTGCCAGCAGCCAAGATTTGTTCGTGGGGACTCCTTACGAGCAGTACTTC	CASSQDLFVGTPYEQYF
.	TRBJ2-5	.	TRBV28	TGTGCCAGCAGTTTCTCCCTCTGGGAGACCCAGTACTTC	CASSFSLWETQYF
TRBD1	TRBJ1-2	.	TRBV27	TGTGCCAGCAGTTTATCCCGTGGGACAGGCCCTATCTATGGCTACACCTTC	CASSLSRGTGPIYGYTF
TRBD1	TRBJ2-1	.	TRBV5-1	TGCGCCAGCAGCTTCGGACAGGACAATGAGCAGTTCTTC	CASSFGQDNEQFF
TRBD1	TRBJ1-2	.	TRBV25-1	TGTGCCAGCAGTGAACCATCGACAGGGGACCCCGATGGCTACACCTTC	CASSEPSTGDPDGYTF
.	TRBJ1-5	.	TRBV4-3	TGCGCCAGCAGCCAAGATAGTGGGGGCAATCAGCCCCAGCATTTT	CASSQDSGGNQPQHF
.	TRBJ2-3	few	TRBV11-2	TGTGCCAGCAGCCCAACAGGGCCGGAGGGCACAGATACGCAGTATTTT	CASSPTGPEGTDTQYF
.	TRBJ1-6	.	TRBV5-6	TGTGCCAGCAGCTTGGCCGGGGGCCAAGGTTCACCCCTCCACTTT	CASSLAGGQGSPLHF
TRBD1	TRBJ1-3	.	TRBV5-1	TGCGCCAGCAGCTTGATGGGACAGGGGTATGGAAACACCATATATTTT	CASSLMGQGYGNTIYF
.	TRBJ1-6	.	TRBV19	TGTGCCAGTAGTATGGTTACCTTCTCCTATAATTCACCCCTCCACTTT	CASSMVTFSYNSPLHF
.	TRBJ2-2	.	TRBV19	TGTGCCAGTAGCCCAGGACAGTATAACACCGGGGAGCTGTTTTTT	CASSPGQYNTGELFF
TRBD1	TRBJ2-7	.	TRBV27	TGTGCCAGCAGGCCGGGACACTCCGGGACAGGGGGCTTCGAGCAGTACTTC	CASRPGHSGTGGFEQYF
TRBD1	TRBJ1-5	once	TRBV19	TGTGCCAGTAGTATCAACAGGGGGCGCGATCAGCCCCAGCATTTT	CASSINRGRDQPQHF
.	TRBJ2-1	.	TRBV18	TGTGCCAGCTCACCGTCGGGGGCCAGCGGCCACAATGAGCAGTTCTTC	CASSPSGASGHNEQFF
TRBD1	TRBJ2-5	.	TRBV18	TGTGCCAGCTCACCAGGTCCGGGACAGGGGTCCGAGACCCAGTACTTC	CASSPGPGQGSETQYF
TRBD1	TRBJ1-2	.	TRBV6-2/TRBV6-3	TGTGCCAGCAGACCTAGGACAGGGAACTATGGCTACACCTTC	CASRPRTGNYGYTF
.	TRBJ1-5	.	TRBV6-1	TGTGCCAGCAGTGAAAGTCCATGGGTGGAGCCCCAGCATTTT	CASSESPWVEPQHF
.	TRBJ2-7	.	TRBV5-6	TGTGCCAGCTTACGGCTTGGGGCCTCCGAGCAGTACTTC	CASLRLGASEQYF
TRBD2	TRBJ2-2	.	TRBV5-1	TGCGCCAGCAGCTTGGCAGCGGGGGGGTCGAACACCGGGGAGCTGTTTTTT	CASSLAAGGSNTGELFF
TRBD1	TRBJ1-2	.	TRBV6-5	TGTGCCAGCAGTCCCTCGGGACAGAGGGCCCTTGGCTACACCTTC	CASSPSGQRALGYTF
TRBD1	TRBJ1-4	once	TRBV4-1	TGCGCCAGCAGCCAGGACAGGGTTTCTTATGAAAAACTGTTTTTT	CASSQDRVSYEKLFF
TRBD1	TRBJ2-1	.	TRBV24-1	TGTGCCACCAGTGATTTGGGGACAGGGAAGGTCTATGAGCAGTTCTTC	CATSDLGTGKVYEQFF
.	TRBJ1-2	.	TRBV28	TGTGCCAGCAGACCGGGGGGGACTCGCTACACCTTC	CASRPGGTRYTF
TRBD1	TRBJ2-3	.	TRBV5-1	TGCGCCAGCGCAGGGGACAGAACAGATACGCAGTATTTT	CASAGDRTDTQYF
.	TRBJ1-2	few	TRBV7-9	TGTGCCAGCAGCTCCCTTCGAAGAGGGGGCTACACCTTC	CASSSLRRGGYTF
TRBD1	TRBJ2-5	.	TRBV5-1	TGCGCCAGCAGCTTGAGTACCGGGACAGGGGTGACCCAGTACTTC	CASSLSTGTGVTQYF
.	TRBJ1-3	.	TRBV2	TGTGCCAGCAGTGAAGCCGGGGCTCGTGGAAACACCATATATTTT	CASSEAGARGNTIYF